This TCR beta chain was recorded in a study of blood T cell repertoires in COVID-19. As for the study in general: The analysed material was cDNA or gDNA that came from T cells, B-cell-depleted T cells, or PBMCs.

The CDR3 has 15 residues. Germline lookup yields CDR1 SGHRS and CDR2 YFSETQ. The J segment lost 5 bases and the V segment lost 4 bases, leaving 10 bases of the junction unmatched. Authors' methods: The authors estimated nucleated cell counts from reference gene primer amplification. Using immunoSEQ multiplex PCR, the repertoire was profiled, and TCRdb retains in-frame clones only, with some absent. That table furnishes V, J and clone size, whereas the DNA furnished D and trimming. The profile shows 350,000 to 450,000 clones, about 87% of them singletons. The TCR sequence derives from a woman in her fifties or sixties with COVID-19, enrolled during active disease. Sequencing used peripheral blood. The chain has TRBV5-1 and TRBJ2-3; TRBD1 matches at 7 bases. The CDR3 region is CASSRRDSQLDTQYF. The CDR3 bases are TGCGCCAGCAGCCGAAGGGACAGCCAGTTAGATACGCAGTATTTT.